The source of this TCR beta chain is a study of CD8+ T cells in alopecia areata. Only a few counts were recorded for this clone. The germline V and J ends were trimmed by 1 base and 6 bases, with 19 bases remaining between them. Germline V CDR1 and CDR2: MGHDK, SYGVNS. This CDR3 spans 17 amino acids. RNA extraction was followed by reverse transcription into cDNA, which acted as the sequencing template. Profiling relied on immunoSEQ multiplex PCR, and the TCRdb table lists in-frame clones only, not all of them. The profile shows more than 100,000 clones, less than 70% of them singletons. V and J are TRBV25-1 and TRBJ1-5; TRBD1 is a possible D gene (5 bases). This clonotype was sampled from a human donor in good health. The sequenced sample consisted of CD4+ T cells sorted from blood. CDR3 DNA sequence: TGTGCCAGCAGTGAATTGGGGGATAGGGGAACAGGTCAGCCCCAGCATTTT. Translated: CASSELGDRGTGQPQHF.